What follows are 27 T cell receptor beta chains derived from one specimen sequenced in a study of T cell responses to AZD1222 COVID-19 vaccine. Profiling relied on immunoSEQ multiplex PCR, and the TCRdb table lists in-frame clones only, not all of them. The data show about 110,000 clones, roughly 84% seen once. This specimen consisted of peripheral blood, obtained on day 0 of AZD1222 vaccination. Every receptor here comes from an adult in good health.

The J gene is TRBJ1-4, the V gene TRBV19; D not certain. Germline lookup yields CDR1 LNHDA and CDR2 SQIVND (reference sequence). Trimming took off 7 bases at V and 8 bases at J, with 8 bases between the two ends. There are 11 residues in the CDR3. Written as DNA, the CDR3 is TGTGCCAGTACCCTGAACGAAAAACTGTTTTTT. This gives the protein CASTLNEKLFF.

The chain combines TRBV5-5 with TRBJ1-2; the D is unclear. The CDR3 runs to 15 residues. Trimming left V 0 bases short and J 0 bases short, with 9 bases between. Germline-derived CDR1 and CDR2 are SGHKS and YYEKEE (reference sequence). In nucleotides, the CDR3 is TGTGCCAGCAGCTTGGTCTTCGGGGCTAACTATGGCTACACCTTC. It encodes CASSLVFGANYGYTF.

This chain connects TRBV12-1 to TRBJ2-5; TRBD2, as called in the table, went unchecked against the DNA. TRBV12-1 is described as a pseudogene. The length of the CDR3 is 16 residues. CDR3 bases: TGTGCCAGCAGGCGACGGGTAGCTCGGGGATGGGAGACCCAGTACTTC. This encodes CASRRRVARGWETQYF.

The chain links TRBV12-3 or TRBV12-4 to TRBJ1-4; D is unresolved. V was shortened by 6 bases and J by 6 bases, with 11 bases between the two germline ends. CDR3 size: 13 residues. The CDR3 DNA follows: TGTGCCAGCAGCCCCCACGTCGATGAAAAACTGTTTTTT. Amino acid sequence: CASSPHVDEKLFF.

This clone was seen only once. CDR3 amino acids: CASSQEGARSPLHF. Here the CDR3 DNA reads TGTGCCAGCAGCCAAGAGGGGGCTCGCTCACCCCTCCACTTT. This chain links TRBV3-1 (or the pseudogene TRBV3-2) with TRBJ1-6; D is perhaps TRBD1 (6 bases). CDR3 length equals 14 residues. From germline, CDR1 is LGHDT and CDR2 YNNKEL (reference sequence). Deletions cut 0 bases from V and 10 bases from J, with 10 bases between.

The J gene is TRBJ2-5, the V gene TRBV6-5; the D gene is possibly TRBD1 (6 bases). From germline, CDR1 is MNHEY and CDR2 SVGAGI. V was clipped by 6 bases and J by 4 bases, with 12 bases between them. The length of the CDR3 is 13 residues. The CDR3 nucleotides are TGTGCCAGCAGCCAGGGGTACCGAGAGACCCAGTACTTC. Its translation: CASSQGYRETQYF.

The V and J genes are TRBV30 and TRBJ2-2; possible D gene TRBD1, 5 bases. The CDR3 covers 15 residues. V lost 2 bases to trimming and J lost 6 bases, with 16 bases between them. Germline assignment: CDR1 GTSNPN and CDR2 SVGIG (reference sequence). CDR3 nucleotides: TGTGCCTGGAGTAATGGGGCTTGGGGCTCCGGGGAGCTGTTTTTT. Amino acid sequence: CAWSNGAWGSGELFF.

This sequence joins TRBV15 and TRBJ2-1; no firm D call. The CDR3 has 13 amino acids. The V and J ends lost 11 bases and 0 bases respectively, with 11 bases between them. Looked up from germline, CDR1 is LNHNV and CDR2 is YYDKDF (reference sequence). The CDR3 loop is CAGSSGSYNEQFF. DNA for the CDR3: TGTGCCGGTTCCTCGGGCTCCTACAATGAGCAGTTCTTC. The whole variable domain, filled in from reference TRBV15 and TRBJ2-1, reads DAMVIQNPRYQVTQFGKPVTLSCSQTLNHNVMYWYQQKSSQAPKLLFHYYDKDFNNEADTPDNFQSRRPNTSFCFLDIRSPGLGDTAMYLCAGSSGSYNEQFFGPGTRLTVL.

The CDR3 is CASRWTLSSYEQYF. The CDR3 DNA follows: TGTGCCAGCAGATGGACCCTTAGCTCCTACGAGCAGTACTTC. The chain links TRBV2 to TRBJ2-7; D ambiguous. Trimming stripped 6 bases from V and 0 bases from J, with 12 bases between. Per germline, CDR1 SNHLY and CDR2 FYNNEI. CDR3 length: 14 residues.

The CDR3 sequence: CASSEKGWAPTEQYF. DNA of the CDR3: TGCGCCAGCAGTGAAAAGGGTTGGGCACCAACCGAGCAGTACTTC. V gene TRBV10-1 combines with J gene TRBJ2-7; D unresolved. CDR1 is WNHNN, CDR2 SYGVQD, per germline (reference sequence). Trimming pared 3 bases from V and 6 bases from J, leaving 18 bases between. There are 15 residues in the CDR3.

A single count supports this clone. J is TRBJ2-7 and V is TRBV24-1; TRBD1 matches at 7 bases. CDR3 size: 12 residues. CDR1 and CDR2 from the germline V gene are KGHDR and SFDVKD. Trimming at V came to 5 bases and at J to 3 bases, leaving 0 bases not matched to a gene. CDR3 DNA sequence: TGTGCCACCAGTGGACAGGGCTACGAGCAGTACTTC. Encoded protein: CATSGQGYEQYF.

The gene calls are TRBV3-1 (or the pseudogene TRBV3-2) and TRBJ1-1; no firm D call. Trimming shortened V by 4 bases and J by 0 bases, and 12 bases separated the two germline ends. The CDR3 consists of 15 residues. Germline loops: CDR1 LGHDT, CDR2 YNNKEL (reference sequence). CDR3 protein: CASSLSASMNTEAFF. In DNA, the CDR3 is TGTGCCAGCAGCCTAAGCGCTTCCATGAACACTGAAGCTTTCTTT.

V gene TRBV19 combines with J gene TRBJ2-3; D remains ambiguous. V was pared by 1 base and J by 1 base, with 9 bases between. Germline loops: CDR1 LNHDA, CDR2 SQIVND (reference sequence). CDR3 size: 15 residues. CDR3 DNA: TGTGCCAGTAGTATAGTGGTAACCCGCACAGATACGCAGTATTTT. The encoded protein is CASSIVVTRTDTQYF.

This clone was seen a handful of times. This sequence joins TRBV7-3 and TRBJ2-1; 8 bases are shared with TRBD1. From germline, CDR1 is SGHTA and CDR2 FQGTGA. The CDR3 has 13 residues. V lost 3 bases to trimming and J lost 6 bases; unmatched junction nucleotides: 1. The CDR3 spells CASSFTGGNEQFF. CDR3 sequence (DNA): TGTGCCAGCAGCTTCACAGGGGGCAATGAGCAGTTCTTC. Complete variable domain (other parts from reference TRBV7-3 and TRBJ2-1): GAGVSQTPSNKVTEKGKYVELRCDPISGHTALYWYRQSLGQGPEFLIYFQGTGAADDSGLPNDRFFAVRPEGSVSTLKIQRTERGDSAVYLCASSFTGGNEQFFGPGTRLTVL.

The chain has TRBV27 and TRBJ2-1, with 8 bases aligning to TRBD1. Germline CDR1 is MNHEY and CDR2 is SMNVEV (reference sequence). The CDR3 has 17 residues. V was clipped by 0 bases and J by 1 base; unmatched bases: 5. DNA of the CDR3: TGTGCCAGCAGTTTATCACCCGGACAGGGTTCCTACAATGAGCAGTTCTTC. As protein: CASSLSPGQGSYNEQFF.

The chain employs TRBV3-1 (or the pseudogene TRBV3-2) and TRBJ2-7, with D tentatively TRBD2 (5 bases). This CDR3 region has 13 residues. The germline gives CDR1 LGHDT, CDR2 YNNKEL (reference sequence). The V end lost 4 bases, the J end lost 2 bases, and 9 bases lay between the germline ends. CDR3 loop: CASSPGLPYEQYF. CDR3 nucleotide sequence: TGTGCCAGCAGCCCCGGACTCCCCTACGAGCAGTACTTC.

J is TRBJ2-3 and V is TRBV9; perhaps TRBD2 as D (5 bases). CDR1 and CDR2 from the germline V gene are SGDLS and YYNGEE. The CDR3 runs to 13 residues. V lost 2 bases to trimming and J lost 5 bases, with 9 bases between them. CDR3 residues: CASSVSRGDTQYF. The CDR3 bases are TGTGCCAGCAGCGTCTCCCGGGGAGATACGCAGTATTTT.

The rearrangement joins TRBV19 to TRBJ2-1; possibly TRBD2 for D (6 bases). The CDR3 has 18 residues. Germline loops: CDR1 LNHDA, CDR2 SQIVND (reference sequence). Trimming stripped 11 bases from V and 4 bases from J, with 30 bases between. The CDR3 bases are TGTGCCTCTTACGGCGTATACGGTAGTGCGGGGAATTACAATGAGCAGTTCTTC. Translation gives CASYGVYGSAGNYNEQFF.

The chain carries TRBV2 and TRBJ1-4, with D tentatively TRBD1 (5 bases). V was cut by 2 bases and J by 4 bases, with 11 bases left in between. CDR3 length equals 15 residues. Germline CDR1 SNHLY, CDR2 FYNNEI. CDR3 nucleotides: TGTGCCAGCAGTGAACAGGGTCGGGGTAATGAAAAACTGTTTTTT. Its protein is CASSEQGRGNEKLFF.

The CDR3 DNA follows: TGTGCCAGCAGCACTACCCTGGACGGGAATCAGCCCCAGCATTTT. It specifies CASSTTLDGNQPQHF. The chain has TRBV4-2 and TRBJ1-5; D ambiguous. Looked up from germline, CDR1 is LGHNA and CDR2 is YNFKEQ. V was cut by 5 bases and J by 4 bases, with 15 bases left in between. The CDR3 is 15 residues long.

J is TRBJ1-4 and V is TRBV7-8; D remains ambiguous. This CDR3 is 15 amino acids long. The V and J ends lost 0 bases and 8 bases respectively, with 13 bases between them. The germline gives CDR1 SGHVS, CDR2 FQNEAQ. Here the CDR3 DNA reads TGTGCCAGCAGCTTAGCGCAGGTCTTGGAAGAAAAACTGTTTTTT. Amino acid sequence: CASSLAQVLEEKLFF.

This sequence joins TRBV30 and TRBJ1-2; no reliable D call. Trimming removed 3 bases from V and 0 bases from J, with 11 bases in between. Germline V gene lookup returns CDR1 GTSNPN and CDR2 SVGIG (reference sequence). The CDR3 loop spans 14 amino acids. The CDR3 region is CAWRGLIANYGYTF. In DNA form, the CDR3 reads TGTGCCTGGAGGGGCCTGATAGCTAACTATGGCTACACCTTC.

The chain carries TRBV11-3 and TRBJ2-2; the D is unclear. Germline V gene sequence: CDR1 SGHNT, CDR2 YENEEA. V was pared by 5 bases and J by 2 bases, with 12 bases between. The CDR3 is 15 amino acids. The CDR3 sequence is CASSLRQANTGELFF. CDR3 sequence (DNA): TGTGCCAGCAGCCTCCGTCAGGCAAACACCGGGGAGCTGTTTTTT.

This clone was recorded only once. The gene calls are TRBV13 and TRBJ2-5; the D is unclear. Per the germline V gene, CDR1 is PRHDT and CDR2 is FYEKMQ (reference sequence). The CDR3 runs 12 residues. V lost 1 base to trimming and J lost 5 bases, with 5 bases between them. In DNA form, the CDR3 reads TGTGCCAGCAGCTTAGTAGGGGAGACCCAGTACTTC. Protein: CASSLVGETQYF.

CDR3 nucleotides: TGTGCCAGCAGCTTTACAGGGGTCAATCAGCCCCAGCATTTT. Translating gives CASSFTGVNQPQHF. The rearrangement joins TRBV5-5 to TRBJ1-5, with 7 bases fitting TRBD1. The junction had 2 bases not matched to a gene; V was cut back by 2 bases and J by 3 bases. The V gene's germline CDR1 is SGHKS and CDR2 YYEKEE (reference sequence). This CDR3 is built from 14 residues.

J is TRBJ2-7 and V is TRBV28; TRBD1 agrees at 10 bases. The germline V gene has CDR1 MDHEN and CDR2 SYDVKM. The CDR3 sequence is 14 residues long. Trimming removed 4 bases from V and 4 bases from J; junction bases left unmatched: 4. CDR3 in amino acids: CASSSGQGLYEQYF. CDR3 DNA: TGTGCCAGCAGTTCGGGACAGGGGCTGTACGAGCAGTACTTC. The full variable domain, with the rest looked up from reference TRBV28 and TRBJ2-7, is DVKVTQSSRYLVKRTGEKVFLECVQDMDHENMFWYRQDPGLGLRLIYFSYDVKMKEKGDIPEGYSVSREKKERFSLILESASTNQTSMYLCASSSGQGLYEQYFGPGTRLTVT.

The rearrangement uses TRBV7-3 and TRBJ2-1, with TRBD2 identical over 12 bases. The germline V gene encodes CDR1 SGHTA and CDR2 FQGTGA. Trimming cost V 3 bases and J 8 bases; bases outside gene matches: 8. The CDR3 is made up of 16 amino acids. This chain's CDR3 is CASSFPGLAGTDEQFF. DNA of the CDR3: TGTGCCAGCAGCTTTCCGGGACTAGCGGGTACGGATGAGCAGTTCTTC.